The clone carrying this T cell receptor (beta chain) rates as medium-sized. Its antigen is not identified. The data were obtained in a study of early T cells in non-severe SARS-CoV-2 infection. At the level of the study: Whole-blood bulk RNA, unsorted, was sequenced, and chains were unpaired.

The CDR3 spans 15 residues. The J segment lost 7 bases and the V segment lost 5 bases, leaving 11 bases of the junction unmatched. Germline-derived CDR1 and CDR2 are MNHEY and SMNVEV (reference sequence). Unique molecular identifiers tagged individual cDNA molecules. MiXCR, run by TCRdb on the 5' RACE reads, gives a single entry per CDR3 protein. The table lists tens of thousands of distinct CDR3 sequences, 6.3% of them singletons. Overall study results and limits: Matching results from VDJdb favored anti-spike CD8 responses, leaving private and CD4 specificities undetected.

The genes are TRBV27 and TRBJ2-1; 7 bases match TRBD2. Sequenced sample: whole blood. The sequence was collected from an adult who was a healthcare worker with PCR-confirmed SARS-CoV-2 infection or an uninfected control (not recorded which). CDR3 nucleotides: TGTGCCAGCAGTCCTTGGACTAGGACGGTGAATGAGCAGTTCTTC. This sequence encodes CASSPWTRTVNEQFF.